These 29 T cell receptor beta chains share one sample of origin, sequenced in a study of blood T cell repertoires in COVID-19. Produced via immunoSEQ multiplex PCR; TCRdb's table is partial and in-frame only. The data show 200,000 to 300,000 clones, with roughly four fifths seen just once and about 2% held by the top ten. Sequencing was performed on peripheral blood. The receptors come from a young man who had recovered from COVID-19.

A single count supports this clone. V and J are TRBV28 and TRBJ1-2; D gene ambiguous. Germline V lookup: CDR1 MDHEN, CDR2 SYDVKM. The CDR3 is 13 residues long. V was pared by 2 bases and J by 7 bases, with 11 bases between. This chain's CDR3 is CASSLGQVGGYTF. For the CDR3, the DNA is TGTGCCAGCAGTTTAGGGCAGGTTGGTGGCTACACCTTC.

The rearrangement joins TRBV6-5 to TRBJ2-7; D is possibly TRBD1 (6 bases). The CDR3 contains 16 residues. V gave up 0 bases and J gave up 4 bases, with 16 bases separating them. The V gene's germline CDR1 is MNHEY and CDR2 SVGAGI. CDR3 residues: CASSYSGQPRGYEQYF. The CDR3 DNA reads TGTGCCAGCAGTTACTCTGGACAGCCTCGCGGGTACGAGCAGTACTTC.

The chain links TRBV7-9 to TRBJ1-1; D might be TRBD1 (6 bases). Trimming left V 5 bases short and J 6 bases short, with 16 bases between. Germline V gene lookup returns CDR1 SEHNR and CDR2 FQNEAQ (reference sequence). The CDR3 has 14 amino acids. The CDR3 nucleotides read TGTGCCAGCAGCCAAGGGGGAATAGGGCCTGAAGCTTTCTTT. Amino acid sequence: CASSQGGIGPEAFF. The full variable domain, its missing parts supplied by reference TRBV7-9 and TRBJ1-1, is DTGVSQNPRHKITKRGQNVTFRCDPISEHNRLYWYRQTLGQGPEFLTYFQNEAQLEKSRLLSDRFSAERPKGSFSTLEIQRTEQGDSAMYLCASSQGGIGPEAFFGQGTRLTVV.

The chain links TRBV7-9 to TRBJ2-7; TRBD2 is a possible D gene (5 bases). Germline loops: CDR1 SEHNR, CDR2 FQNEAQ (reference sequence). The length of the CDR3 is 13 residues. V was cut by 5 bases and J by 5 bases, with 13 bases left in between. The CDR3 bases are TGTGCCAGCAGCGGCAGGACCGGGGACGAGCAGTACTTC. It codes for CASSGRTGDEQYF.

CDR3 in DNA: TGTGCCAGCAGTTACTCGAGGGACACTGAAGCTTTCTTT. Protein: CASSYSRDTEAFF. The chain has TRBV6-5 and TRBJ1-1; D remains ambiguous. The germline V gene encodes CDR1 MNHEY and CDR2 SVGAGI. The V end lost 0 bases, the J end lost 3 bases, and 5 bases lay between the germline ends. The CDR3 is 13 residues long.

J is TRBJ2-3 and V is TRBV9; 9 bases match TRBD2. The germline V gene encodes CDR1 SGDLS and CDR2 YYNGEE. V lost 3 bases to trimming and J lost 2 bases; unmatched junction nucleotides: 10. This CDR3 region has 17 residues. CDR3 amino acids: CASSDLRLAGLTDTQYF. CDR3 DNA: TGTGCCAGCAGCGACCTTAGGCTAGCGGGGCTCACAGATACGCAGTATTTT.

The genes are TRBV10-3 and TRBJ1-1, with 7 bases fitting TRBD1. The ends lost 7 bases at V and 0 bases at J; junction bases unmatched: 20. The CDR3 length is 19 residues. Germline-derived CDR1 and CDR2 are ENHRY and SYGVKD. The CDR3, as DNA: TGTGCCATCAAAGGACAGGACCTCGGCAAGACTGGCATGAACACTGAAGCTTTCTTT. Translating it yields CAIKGQDLGKTGMNTEAFF.

This chain connects TRBV28 to TRBJ1-1, with TRBD1 matching 7 bases. The CDR3 length is 12 residues. Germline-derived CDR1 and CDR2 are MDHEN and SYDVKM. The junction had 3 bases not matched to a gene; V was cut back by 4 bases and J by 7 bases. CDR3 nucleotide sequence: TGTGCCAGCAGTTCGGGACAGATTGAAGCTTTCTTT. Translated, it gives CASSSGQIEAFF.

V gene TRBV11-2 combines with J gene TRBJ2-1; 12 bases line up with TRBD2. Trimming removed 4 bases from V and 5 bases from J; junction bases left unmatched: 6. Germline CDR1 is SGHAT and CDR2 is FQNNGV. The CDR3 spans 16 residues. The CDR3 loop reads CASSSPGLAGNNEQFF. The DNA of the CDR3 is TGTGCCAGCAGCTCCCCCGGACTAGCGGGGAACAATGAGCAGTTCTTC. The full variable domain, in which reference TRBV11-2 and TRBJ2-1 provide the parts outside the CDR3, is EAGVAQSPRYKIIEKRQSVAFWCNPISGHATLYWYQQILGQGPKLLIQFQNNGVVDDSQLPKDRFSAERLKGVDSTLKIQPAKLEDSAVYLCASSSPGLAGNNEQFFGPGTRLTVL.

This rearrangement joins TRBV3-1 (or the pseudogene TRBV3-2) to TRBJ2-1, with 10 bases identical to TRBD2. CDR3 length: 16 amino acids. The germline V gene encodes CDR1 LGHDT and CDR2 YNNKEL (reference sequence). V lost 4 bases, J lost 8 bases, and 11 bases stayed unmatched. Here the CDR3 DNA reads TGTGCCAGCAGCCTCTACAGCGGGGGGGCGTACGATGAGCAGTTCTTC. This gives the protein CASSLYSGGAYDEQFF.

V gene TRBV5-4 combines with J gene TRBJ1-2; D ambiguous. This CDR3 contains 15 residues. From germline, CDR1 is SGHNT and CDR2 YYREEE (reference sequence). The V end was cut by 0 bases, the J end by 0 bases, with 9 bases between. The CDR3, as DNA: TGTGCCAGCAGCTTGGACCTCGAGTCTAACTATGGCTACACCTTC. Protein sequence: CASSLDLESNYGYTF.

The rearrangement links TRBV2 to TRBJ2-7; 7 positions match TRBD1. The CDR3 loop spans 15 amino acids. The germline V gene encodes CDR1 SNHLY and CDR2 FYNNEI. V shed 6 bases and J 2 bases; nucleotides not matched to a gene: 10. The CDR3 sequence is CASRDGQATTYEQYV. CDR3 in DNA: TGTGCCAGCAGAGATGGACAGGCTACTACCTACGAGCAGTACGTC.

This clone was detected a few times. V usage is TRBV9 and J usage is TRBJ2-3; the match to TRBD2 covers 7 bases. Germline V gene sequence: CDR1 SGDLS, CDR2 YYNGEE. This CDR3 is built from 14 residues. Trimming removed 4 bases from V and 3 bases from J; junction bases left unmatched: 5. CDR3 amino acids: CASSHKLATDTQYF. As DNA, the CDR3 is TGTGCCAGCAGCCACAAACTAGCGACAGATACGCAGTATTTT.

The chain recombines TRBV6-5 with TRBJ1-1, with D maybe TRBD1 (6 bases). Germline V gene data show CDR1 as MNHEY and CDR2 as SVGAGI. This CDR3 is 16 amino acids long. V shed 2 bases and J shed 1 base, with 14 bases lying between them. The CDR3 bases are TGTGCCAGCAGTTACACACTACTGACAGGGAACACTGAAGCTTTCTTT. It codes for CASSYTLLTGNTEAFF.

The chain combines TRBV4-1 with TRBJ1-1; possible D gene TRBD1, 6 bases. Germline V gene lookup returns CDR1 MGHRA and CDR2 YSYEKL. The CDR3 has 16 residues. The V and J ends lost 3 bases and 1 base respectively, with 15 bases between them. The CDR3 loop is CASSQRGGDRNTEAFF. Here the CDR3 DNA reads TGCGCCAGCAGCCAGAGAGGGGGGGATCGGAACACTGAAGCTTTCTTT.

The chain combines TRBV7-2 with TRBJ1-5; no reliable D call. With 0 bases removed from V and 3 bases from J, the gap between germline ends came to 9 bases. The germline CDR1 and CDR2 sequences are SGHTA and FQGNSA. CDR3 length: 15 amino acids. CDR3 residues: CASSLARGNNQPQHF. In DNA form, the CDR3 reads TGTGCCAGCAGCTTAGCGCGAGGGAACAATCAGCCCCAGCATTTT.

The rearrangement links TRBV6-5 to TRBJ1-1; 7 bases match TRBD1. V lost 0 bases to trimming and J lost 7 bases; unmatched junction nucleotides: 2. This CDR3 contains 13 residues. Germline CDR1 reads MNHEY; CDR2 reads SVGAGI. The CDR3 is CASSYSGTVEAFF. CDR3 coding DNA: TGTGCCAGCAGTTACTCCGGGACAGTTGAAGCTTTCTTT.

This chain connects TRBV29-1 to TRBJ2-3; D gene uncertain. Germline lookup yields CDR1 SQVTM and CDR2 ANQGSEA. The CDR3 consists of 13 residues. Trimming stripped 4 bases from V and 5 bases from J, with 13 bases between. This chain's CDR3 is CSVADQVGDTQYF. The DNA of the CDR3 is TGCAGCGTTGCCGACCAGGTGGGAGATACGCAGTATTTT.

The CDR3 nucleotides read TGTGCCAGCAGCCAAGAGACGCAAGCGGGGGGCCACAACTTCCCCTACGAGCAGTACGTC. It yields the protein CASSQETQAGGHNFPYEQYV. The chain employs TRBV14 and TRBJ2-7, with TRBD2 matching over 9 bases. This CDR3 spans 20 amino acids. Germline V gives CDR1 SGHDN, CDR2 FVKESK. With V trimmed by 0 bases and J by 2 bases, 17 bases remained unmatched.

This sequence joins TRBV19 and TRBJ1-4, with 7 bases lining up with TRBD1. Germline V CDR1 and CDR2: LNHDA, SQIVND (reference sequence). V shed 5 bases and J 0 bases; nucleotides not matched to a gene: 3. The CDR3 has 15 residues. The CDR3 here is CASSPQGTTNEKLFF. The CDR3 region has the DNA TGTGCCAGTAGTCCACAGGGGACAACTAATGAAAAACTGTTTTTT.

This chain uses TRBV28 with TRBJ1-2; 10 bases map to TRBD1. The CDR3 length is 14 residues. The germline V gene has CDR1 MDHEN and CDR2 SYDVKM. Losses at the gene ends were 4 bases for V and 4 bases for J; bases not matched to a gene: 3. CDR3 in DNA: TGTGCCAGCAGTTCGACAGGGGGCAGCTATGGCTACACCTTC. Translating gives CASSSTGGSYGYTF.

A single count supports this clone. This CDR3 reads CASSVDGDREGGYTF. The CDR3 DNA reads TGTGCCAGCAGCGTAGATGGGGACAGGGAAGGTGGCTACACCTTC. The V gene is TRBV9, the J gene TRBJ1-2, with 9 bases that match TRBD1. The CDR3 is 15 residues long. The germline V gene encodes CDR1 SGDLS and CDR2 YYNGEE. V trimming: 0 bases; J trimming: 7 bases; junction bases outside the gene matches: 7. The complete variable domain, with remaining parts taken from reference TRBV9 and TRBJ1-2, reads DSGVTQTPKHLITATGQRVTLRCSPRSGDLSVYWYQQSLDQGLQFLIQYYNGEERAKGNILERFSAQQFPDLHSELNLSSLELGDSALYFCASSVDGDREGGYTFGSGTRLTVV.

The chain has TRBV19 and TRBJ2-5; 8 positions agree with TRBD1. Germline lookup yields CDR1 LNHDA and CDR2 SQIVND (reference sequence). The CDR3 extends over 14 amino acids. With 3 bases clipped from V and 5 bases from J, the junction kept 5 bases outside the gene matches. CDR3 in amino acids: CASSIGRGPETQYF. The CDR3 DNA reads TGTGCCAGTAGTATCGGCAGGGGGCCCGAGACCCAGTACTTC.

This rearrangement joins TRBV25-1 to TRBJ2-2; TRBD2 matches 9 bases. The CDR3 loop spans 18 amino acids. The junction had 9 bases not matched to a gene; V was cut back by 2 bases and J by 2 bases. CDR1 is MGHDK, CDR2 SYGVNS, per germline. CDR3 bases: TGTGCCAGCAGTGAAAGTGGTAGCGGGGGAGCCAACACCGGGGAGCTGTTTTTT. It translates to CASSESGSGGANTGELFF.

The CDR3 reads CASSRGRQADYGYTF. The CDR3, as DNA: TGTGCCAGTAGTAGGGGGCGTCAAGCGGACTATGGCTACACCTTC. The V call is TRBV19, the J call TRBJ1-2, with a tentative D call TRBD1 (6 bases). The V gene's germline CDR1 is LNHDA and CDR2 SQIVND (reference sequence). The CDR3 covers 15 residues. Trimming took off 4 bases at V and 3 bases at J, with 15 bases between the two ends.

This chain joins TRBV7-8 and TRBJ2-5; 16 bases line up with TRBD2. J was trimmed by 4 bases and V by 5 bases; bases with no gene match: 7. Germline V lookup: CDR1 SGHVS, CDR2 FQNEAQ. The CDR3 is 17 residues long. CDR3 residues: CASSPGTSGGATETQYF. The CDR3 DNA sequence: TGTGCCAGCAGCCCGGGGACTAGCGGGGGGGCCACAGAGACCCAGTACTTC.

This clone came up a few times. This chain joins TRBV28 and TRBJ1-1, with D perhaps matching TRBD1 (6 bases). Germline V gene lookup returns CDR1 MDHEN and CDR2 SYDVKM. Trimming stripped 1 base from V and 1 base from J, with 16 bases between. The CDR3 extends over 17 amino acids. CDR3 nucleotides: TGTGCCAGCAGTTTATTGGGCCAGGGGAATAGGAACACTGAAGCTTTCTTT. This sequence encodes CASSLLGQGNRNTEAFF.

The sample holds one count of this clone. The chain combines TRBV19 with TRBJ2-3; TRBD2 aligns across 12 bases. The length of the CDR3 is 19 residues. Germline loops: CDR1 LNHDA, CDR2 SQIVND (reference sequence). J was trimmed by 0 bases and V by 6 bases; bases with no gene match: 13. The CDR3 DNA follows: TGTGCCAGTAGATCGGTTGGAAGACTAGCGGGGGAAAGCACAGATACGCAGTATTTT. Translation: CASRSVGRLAGESTDTQYF.

This clone appeared a few times. V usage is TRBV10-3 and J usage is TRBJ1-5, with TRBD1 matching 7 bases. Trimming at V came to 6 bases and at J to 6 bases, leaving 8 bases not matched to a gene. CDR3 length: 14 residues. The V gene's germline CDR1 is ENHRY and CDR2 SYGVKD. CDR3 DNA: TGTGCCATCAGCCAGGCAACAGGGGCTCAGCCCCAGCATTTT. It is translated as CAISQATGAQPQHF.